Sequencing of this TCR beta chain was carried out in a study of human T cells and chemical hapten exposure (dated by TCRdb to the early 2020s). About the full investigation: For sensitization, 2% DPC in acetone was applied to a roughly 2 cm by roughly 2 cm area of upper inner arm skin. Libraries were pooled for sequencing, and per-sample TCR yields varied mainly because of small differences in library volumes within the pool. Blood for TCR sequencing was provided by twenty-nine alopecia patients at one to four time points (pre-sensitization, 2, 6 and 24 weeks). Peripheral blood TCR repertoire changes were tracked in vivo in alopecia patients during primary and secondary sensitization to the hapten diphenylcyclopropenone (DPC). Blood was sampled from patients pre-sensitization (week 0) and at 2, 6 and about 24 weeks after DPC sensitization. Most of the patients in the cohort were female, and the cohort covered alopecia areata with under or over 50% scalp involvement, alopecia totalis and alopecia universalis. Patch tests used Finn chambers with 0.01% DPC on the upper back, scored after 6 days by International Contact Dermatitis Research Group standards. Weekly therapeutic DPC doses were additionally applied to the scalp of patients throughout the approximately 25-week study period.

This clonotype was observed at least ten times. It has no known antigen specificity. No per-base quality is available; no much larger clone lies one base away. The library was built by means of RACE. The listed sequencing device is NextSeq 500. Library preparation attached unique molecular identifiers to individual cDNA molecules for quantitative, reproducible TCR counting. For every blood RNA sample, sequencing covered both the TCR alpha and TCR beta chains. As for the authors' bioinformatics: The median number of TCRs per sample was around 100,000, ranging from about 20,000 to 750,000. The Decombinator software suite was used to annotate V, J and CDR3 in the TCR reads. Every sample was subsampled to the same number of TCRs (28,000) for the PS versus PT1 abundance plots. Expanded TCRs were defined as absent before sensitization and observed at least eight times at the 2-week time point. TCRdb reworked the public reads: Q25 trimming with fastp, MiXCR clone assembly, productive beta chains retained. Entries that share a CDR3 protein sequence are merged under the most common genes and DNA. The V and J calls follow TCRdb's processing rather than the paper's. The sample table contains about 82,000 distinct CDR3 sequences; only one count was recorded for 10% to 15% of them. Clones ranked in the top ten supply more than 4.5% of the sample.

According to the study, the label for this sample's time point signals: patch test 3, about 24 weeks after DPC sensitization. This specimen's treatment or condition label, per the study, means: therapeutic diphenylcyclopropenone sensitization with weekly scalp DPC. At each patch-test visit, blood was drawn before the patch test was applied. Patients were considered eligible if aged 18 to 70, diagnosed with alopecia and deemed suitable for DPC therapy, and patients were excluded if pregnant. Unfractionated whole blood was collected in Tempus Blood RNA tubes, and total RNA was extracted from that blood. Study-level results and caveats: The number of PT1 expanded TCRs positively correlated with patch test score, significant at thresholds 8, 16 and 32 but not 4. Because every patient had alopecia, a presumed autoimmune disease, the patients' immune response might differ from that of healthy individuals. After repeated subsampling, changes were observed in the strength of the expansion versus patch-test correlation and in the threshold at which the correlation became significant. Compared with pre-sensitization or healthy control sets, expanded TCRs formed significantly more large CDR3 similarity clusters, which is consistent with antigen-driven responses. No change with DPC sensitization was found in the number of TCRs above 1 in 1000 frequency, and no evidence of global repertoire structure alterations was found.

From cysteine to phenylalanine, the CDR3 is 12 amino acids long. Here the CDR3 DNA is all that survives: 36 bases in frame from base 1. The junction carries 8 bases between V and J, which are trimmed by 5 bases and 4 bases respectively. For CDR1 and CDR2, the germline V gene lists WSHSY and SAAADI. The sequenced sample was whole blood, obtained in connection with sensitization to the hapten diphenylcyclopropenone (DPC). The chain links TRBV10-2 with TRBJ2-5; the D call is possibly TRBD1 or TRBD2, each sharing 5 bases. This sequence was found in a woman between 50 and 59 years old with alopecia areata. Some clones in this sample may be carry-over from other donors' samples. The nucleotides are TGCGCCAGCAGTCAGGGACCAGAGACCCAGTACTTC. Its protein reads: CASSQGPETQYF.